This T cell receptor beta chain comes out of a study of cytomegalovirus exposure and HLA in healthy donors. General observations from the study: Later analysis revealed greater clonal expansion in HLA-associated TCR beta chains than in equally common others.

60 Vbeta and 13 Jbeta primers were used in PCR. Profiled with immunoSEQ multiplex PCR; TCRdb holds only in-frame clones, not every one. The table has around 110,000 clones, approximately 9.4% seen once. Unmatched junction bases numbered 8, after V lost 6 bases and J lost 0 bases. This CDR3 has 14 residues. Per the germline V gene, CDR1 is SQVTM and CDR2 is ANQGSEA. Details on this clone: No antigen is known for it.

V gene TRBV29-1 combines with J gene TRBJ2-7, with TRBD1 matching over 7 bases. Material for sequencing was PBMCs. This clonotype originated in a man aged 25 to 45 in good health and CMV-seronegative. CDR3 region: CSVYKQGSSYEQYF. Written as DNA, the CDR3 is TGCAGCGTATATAAACAGGGGTCCTCCTACGAGCAGTACTTC.